This T cell receptor (beta chain) originates from a study of blood T cell repertoires in COVID-19. In the source study's methods: Reference gene primers were amplified, and this amplification served to estimate nucleated cell counts. TCRdb's copy holds only in-frame clones and misses some; the assay was immunoSEQ multiplex PCR. V and J calls and clone size are as listed in that table; D and trimming were resolved from the DNA. The table has about 210,000 clones, about four fifths seen once. The CDR3 sequence is 14 residues long. Germline V gene lookup returns CDR1 LNHDA and CDR2 SQIVND (reference sequence). Trimming stripped 5 bases from V and 2 bases from J, with 13 bases between.

Input material: peripheral blood. The chain links TRBV19 to TRBJ2-7; D is ambiguous. The receptor comes from an elderly woman with COVID-19, enrolled during active disease. The DNA of the CDR3 is TGTGCCAGTAGTTCCCCAGGAAAACCCTACGAGCAGTACTTC. It specifies CASSSPGKPYEQYF.